At least ten counts were recorded for the clone carrying this T cell receptor beta chain. Its specificity is not known. Treatment in this sample: about 20 received Ad26.COV2.S at low or high dose, single or two shots; about 5 received placebo; per-sample allocation not given. Samples analyzed were those drawn on day 63 after the first vaccine or placebo injection. After removal of 6 bases from V and 7 bases from J, the junction contained 5 bases not matched to a gene. Germline V gene sequence: CDR1 ENHRY, CDR2 SYGVKD. The CDR3 sequence is 13 residues long. The data were taken from a study of Ad26.COV2.S vaccination and SARS-CoV-2 variants. General study findings and limits: Reportedly, spike-specific CD8+ and CD4+ T cell responses achieved substantial breadth once vaccination had taken place. Vaccine and placebo recipients had similar non-spike TCR breadth.

Clones were read by immunoSEQ multiplex PCR, and TCRdb kept only the in-frame ones, dropping some. The sample includes hundreds of thousands of clones, around 88% of them seen just once. Specimen: peripheral blood, collected in a trial of Ad26.COV2.S vaccine versus placebo. The chain combines TRBV10-3 with TRBJ2-1, with TRBD2 identical over 8 bases. This TCR was recovered from a person between 18 and 59 years old who received the Ad26.COV2.S COVID-19 vaccine or a placebo. The CDR3 bases are TGTGCCATCAGCCCGGGGGGGCGGAATGAGCAGTTCTTC. Its protein product is CAISPGGRNEQFF.